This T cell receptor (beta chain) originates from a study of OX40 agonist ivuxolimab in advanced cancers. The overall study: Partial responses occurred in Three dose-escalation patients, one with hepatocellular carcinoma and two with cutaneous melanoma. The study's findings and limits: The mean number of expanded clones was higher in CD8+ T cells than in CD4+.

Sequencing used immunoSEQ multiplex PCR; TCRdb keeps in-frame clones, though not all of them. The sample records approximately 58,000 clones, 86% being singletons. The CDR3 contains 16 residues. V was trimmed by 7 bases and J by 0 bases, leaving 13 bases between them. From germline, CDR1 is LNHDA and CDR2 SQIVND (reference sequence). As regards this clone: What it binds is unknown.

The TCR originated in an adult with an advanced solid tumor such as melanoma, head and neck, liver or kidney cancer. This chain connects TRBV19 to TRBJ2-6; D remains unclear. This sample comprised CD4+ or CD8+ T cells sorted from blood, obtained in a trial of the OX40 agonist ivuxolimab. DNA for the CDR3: TGTGCCAGTACCGGCCGAATTCGCTCTGGGGCCAACGTCCTGACTTTC. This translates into CASTGRIRSGANVLTF. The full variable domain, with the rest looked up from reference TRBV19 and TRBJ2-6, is DGGITQSPKYLFRKEGQNVTLSCEQNLNHDAMYWYRQDPGQGLRLIYYSQIVNDFQKGDIAEGYSVSREKKESFPLTVTSAQKNPTAFYLCASTGRIRSGANVLTFGAGSRLTVL.